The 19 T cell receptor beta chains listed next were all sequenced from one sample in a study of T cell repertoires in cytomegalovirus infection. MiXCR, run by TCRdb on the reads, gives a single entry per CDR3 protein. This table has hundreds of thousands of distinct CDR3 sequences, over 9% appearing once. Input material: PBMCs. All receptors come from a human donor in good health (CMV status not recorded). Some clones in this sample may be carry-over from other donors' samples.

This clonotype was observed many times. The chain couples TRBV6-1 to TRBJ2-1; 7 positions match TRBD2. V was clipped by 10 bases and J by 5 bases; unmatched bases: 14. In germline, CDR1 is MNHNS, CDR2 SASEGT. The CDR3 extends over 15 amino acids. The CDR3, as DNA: TGTGCCACCCCGTTGGGGGGGAGATTCCACAATGAGCAGTTCTTC. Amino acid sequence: CATPLGGRFHNEQFF.

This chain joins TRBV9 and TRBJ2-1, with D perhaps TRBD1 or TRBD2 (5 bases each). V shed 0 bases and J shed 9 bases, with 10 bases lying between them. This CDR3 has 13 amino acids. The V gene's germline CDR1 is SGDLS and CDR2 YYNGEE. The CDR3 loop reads CASSVGGAGEQFF. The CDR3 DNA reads TGTGCCAGCAGCGTAGGAGGGGCGGGTGAGCAGTTCTTC.

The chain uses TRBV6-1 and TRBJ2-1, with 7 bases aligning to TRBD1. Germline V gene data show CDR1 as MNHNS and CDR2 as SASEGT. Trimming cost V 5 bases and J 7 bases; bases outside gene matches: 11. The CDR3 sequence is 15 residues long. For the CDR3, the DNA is TGTGCCAGCAGTCCTAGTAGGGGGCCGGGGAATGAGCAGTTCTTC. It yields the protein CASSPSRGPGNEQFF.

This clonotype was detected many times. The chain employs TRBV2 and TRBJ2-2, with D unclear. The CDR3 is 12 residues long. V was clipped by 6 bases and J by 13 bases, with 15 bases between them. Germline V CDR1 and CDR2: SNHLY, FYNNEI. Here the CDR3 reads CASRAVPKGLFF. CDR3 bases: TGTGCCAGCAGGGCAGTACCTAAGGGGCTGTTTTTT.

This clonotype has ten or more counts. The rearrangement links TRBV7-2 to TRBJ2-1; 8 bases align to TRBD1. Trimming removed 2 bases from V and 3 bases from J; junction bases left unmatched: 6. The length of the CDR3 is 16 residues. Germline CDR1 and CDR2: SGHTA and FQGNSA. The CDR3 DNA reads TGTGCCAGCAGCTTACGGCAGGGGGCGGTCTACAATGAGCAGTTCTTC. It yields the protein CASSLRQGAVYNEQFF.

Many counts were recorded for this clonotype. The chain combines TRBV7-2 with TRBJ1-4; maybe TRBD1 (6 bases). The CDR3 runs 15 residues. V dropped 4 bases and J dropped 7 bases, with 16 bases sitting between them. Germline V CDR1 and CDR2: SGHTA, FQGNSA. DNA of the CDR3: TGTGCCAGCAGCTGGGCTTTGGAGGGGGGTGAAAAACTGTTTTTT. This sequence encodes CASSWALEGGEKLFF.

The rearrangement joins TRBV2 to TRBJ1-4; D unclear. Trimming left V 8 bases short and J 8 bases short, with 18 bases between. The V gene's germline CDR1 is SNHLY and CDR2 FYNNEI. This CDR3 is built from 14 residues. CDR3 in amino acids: CASQRRAVDEKLFF. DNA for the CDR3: TGTGCCAGCCAAAGACGTGCCGTCGACGAAAAACTGTTTTTT.

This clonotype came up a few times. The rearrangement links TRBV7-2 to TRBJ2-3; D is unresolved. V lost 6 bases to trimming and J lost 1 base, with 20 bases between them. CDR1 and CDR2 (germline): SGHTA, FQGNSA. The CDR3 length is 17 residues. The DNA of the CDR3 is TGTGCCAGCAGTCCCCCCGGCAGACCGGGCCGCACAGATACGCAGTATTTT. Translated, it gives CASSPPGRPGRTDTQYF.

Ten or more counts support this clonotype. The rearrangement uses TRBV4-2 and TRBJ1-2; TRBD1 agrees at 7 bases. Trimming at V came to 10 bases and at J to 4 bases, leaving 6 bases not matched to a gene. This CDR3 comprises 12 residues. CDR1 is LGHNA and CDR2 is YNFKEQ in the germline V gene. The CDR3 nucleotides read TGTGCCACCCTCAGGGGGACCTATGGCTACACCTTC. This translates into CATLRGTYGYTF.

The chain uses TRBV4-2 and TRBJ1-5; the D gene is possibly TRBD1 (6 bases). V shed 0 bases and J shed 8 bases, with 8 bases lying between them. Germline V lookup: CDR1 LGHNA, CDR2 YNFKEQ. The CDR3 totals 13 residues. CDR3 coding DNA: TGTGCCAGCAGCCAAGATGAGGGGGAGCCCCAGCATTTT. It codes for CASSQDEGEPQHF.

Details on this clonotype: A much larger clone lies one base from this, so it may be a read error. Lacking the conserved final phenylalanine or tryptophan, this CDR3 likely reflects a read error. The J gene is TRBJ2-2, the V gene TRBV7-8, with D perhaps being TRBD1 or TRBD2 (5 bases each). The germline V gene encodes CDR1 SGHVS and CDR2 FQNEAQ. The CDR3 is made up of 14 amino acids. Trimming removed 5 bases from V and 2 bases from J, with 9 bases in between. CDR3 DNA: TGTGCCAGCAGCAGGGGACCCAACACCGGGGAGCTGTTTTAT. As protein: CASSRGPNTGELFY.

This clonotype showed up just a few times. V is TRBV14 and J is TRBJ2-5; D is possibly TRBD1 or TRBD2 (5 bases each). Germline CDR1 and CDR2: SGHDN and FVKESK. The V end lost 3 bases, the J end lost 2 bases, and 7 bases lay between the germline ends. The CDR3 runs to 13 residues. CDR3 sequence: CASSQRGQETQYF. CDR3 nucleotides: TGTGCCAGCAGCCAGAGGGGACAAGAGACCCAGTACTTC.

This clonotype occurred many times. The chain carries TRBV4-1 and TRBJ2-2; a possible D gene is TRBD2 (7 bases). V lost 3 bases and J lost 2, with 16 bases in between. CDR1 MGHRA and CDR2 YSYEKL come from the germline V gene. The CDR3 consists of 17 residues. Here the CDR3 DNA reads TGCGCCAGCAGCCATCGATCGGGGGGCGATAACACCGGGGAGCTGTTTTTT. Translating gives CASSHRSGGDNTGELFF.

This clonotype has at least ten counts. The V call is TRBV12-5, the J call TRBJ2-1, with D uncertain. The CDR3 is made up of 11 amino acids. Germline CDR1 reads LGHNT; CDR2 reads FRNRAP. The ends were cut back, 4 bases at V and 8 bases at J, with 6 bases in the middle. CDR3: CASGSFHEQFF. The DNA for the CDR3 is TGTGCTAGTGGTTCCTTTCATGAGCAGTTCTTC.

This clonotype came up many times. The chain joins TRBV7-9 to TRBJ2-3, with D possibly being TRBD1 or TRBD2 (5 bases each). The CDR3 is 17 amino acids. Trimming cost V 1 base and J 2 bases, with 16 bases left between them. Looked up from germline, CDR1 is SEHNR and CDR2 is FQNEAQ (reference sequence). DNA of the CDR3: TGTGCCAGCAGCTTAGAAGTCGGGGCGGCAGCCACAGATACGCAGTATTTT. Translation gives CASSLEVGAAATDTQYF.

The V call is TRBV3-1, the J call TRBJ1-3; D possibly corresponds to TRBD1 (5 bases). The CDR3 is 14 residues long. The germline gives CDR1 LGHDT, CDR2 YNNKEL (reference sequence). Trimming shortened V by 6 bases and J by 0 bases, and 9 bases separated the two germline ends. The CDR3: CASRRGSSGNTIYF. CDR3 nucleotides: TGTGCCAGCAGACGGGGGTCCTCTGGAAACACCATATATTTT.

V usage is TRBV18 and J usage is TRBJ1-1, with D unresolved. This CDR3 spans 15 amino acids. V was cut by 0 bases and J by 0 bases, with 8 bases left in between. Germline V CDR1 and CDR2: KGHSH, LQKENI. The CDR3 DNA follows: TGTGCCAGCTCACCACCGGCTAGGATGAACACTGAAGCTTTCTTT. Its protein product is CASSPPARMNTEAFF.

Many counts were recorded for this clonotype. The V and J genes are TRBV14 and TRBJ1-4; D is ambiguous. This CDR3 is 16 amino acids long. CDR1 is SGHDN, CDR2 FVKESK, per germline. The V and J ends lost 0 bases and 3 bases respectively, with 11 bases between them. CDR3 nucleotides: TGTGCCAGCAGCCAAGATAGTCGGGTATCTAATGAAAAACTGTTTTTT. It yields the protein CASSQDSRVSNEKLFF.

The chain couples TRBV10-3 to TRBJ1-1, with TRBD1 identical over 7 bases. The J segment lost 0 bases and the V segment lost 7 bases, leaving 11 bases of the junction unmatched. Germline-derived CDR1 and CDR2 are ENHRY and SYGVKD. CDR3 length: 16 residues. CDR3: CAITPTPGQMNTEAFF. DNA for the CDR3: TGTGCCATCACCCCGACCCCGGGACAGATGAACACTGAAGCTTTCTTT.